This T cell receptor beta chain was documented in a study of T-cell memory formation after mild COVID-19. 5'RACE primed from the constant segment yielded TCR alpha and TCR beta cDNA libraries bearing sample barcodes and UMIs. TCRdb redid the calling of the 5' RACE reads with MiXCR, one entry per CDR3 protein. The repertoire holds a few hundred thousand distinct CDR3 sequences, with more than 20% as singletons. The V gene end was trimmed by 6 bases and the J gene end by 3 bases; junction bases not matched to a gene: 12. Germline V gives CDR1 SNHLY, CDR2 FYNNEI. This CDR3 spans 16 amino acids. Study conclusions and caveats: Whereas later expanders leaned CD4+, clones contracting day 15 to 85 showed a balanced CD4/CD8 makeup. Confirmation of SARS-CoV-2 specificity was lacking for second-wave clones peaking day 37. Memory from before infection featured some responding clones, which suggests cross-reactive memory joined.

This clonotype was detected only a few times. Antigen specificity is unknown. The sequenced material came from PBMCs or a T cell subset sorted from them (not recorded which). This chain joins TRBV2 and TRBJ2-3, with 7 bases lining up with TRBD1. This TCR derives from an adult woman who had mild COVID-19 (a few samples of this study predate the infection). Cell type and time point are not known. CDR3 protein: CASSPQQGLATDTQYF. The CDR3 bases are TGTGCCAGCAGCCCCCAACAGGGGCTCGCAACAGATACGCAGTATTTT.